The entry below describes one T cell receptor beta chain. The antigen is unknown. CD4+CD25+CD127- Tregs, CD4+CD25- non-Tregs, CD4 and CD8 cells were sorted. These data originate in a study of Tregs in tolerant kidney transplant recipients. The CDR3 has 15 residues. Germline assignment: CDR1 MNHEY and CDR2 SVGAGI. V lost 7 bases, J lost 1 base, and 6 bases stayed unmatched. Profiled with immunoSEQ multiplex PCR; TCRdb holds only in-frame clones, not every one. This table holds approximately 99,000 clones, roughly 89% found once. Findings and caveats of the study: Activated donor B cell expansion appeared to reveal the most relevant donor-specific TCRbeta repertoire. Donor-specific Treg expansion exceeded global Treg expansion in tolerant patients, suggesting antigen drive.

The clonotype originates from a human donor who received a combined kidney and bone marrow transplant. The material sequenced was CD4+ T cells from blood, taken before the transplant. The chain is built from TRBV6-5 and TRBJ2-3, with 9 nucleotides matching TRBD1. The CDR3 coding sequence is TGTGCCAGCACCGACCGGGACAGGGGCACAGATACGCAGTATTTT. As protein: CASTDRDRGTDTQYF.